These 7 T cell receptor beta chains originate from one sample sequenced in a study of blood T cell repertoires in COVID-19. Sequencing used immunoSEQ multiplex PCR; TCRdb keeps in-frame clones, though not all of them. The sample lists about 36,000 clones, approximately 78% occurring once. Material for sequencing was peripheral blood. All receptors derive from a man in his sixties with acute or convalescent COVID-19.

CDR3 loop: CASSWTANEKLFF. The CDR3 DNA reads TGTGCCAGCAGCTGGACAGCCAATGAAAAACTGTTTTTT. The rearrangement joins TRBV2 to TRBJ1-4; D may be TRBD1 (6 bases). The CDR3 length is 13 residues. Germline V gene data show CDR1 as SNHLY and CDR2 as FYNNEI. With 6 bases removed from V and 5 bases from J, the gap between germline ends came to 10 bases.

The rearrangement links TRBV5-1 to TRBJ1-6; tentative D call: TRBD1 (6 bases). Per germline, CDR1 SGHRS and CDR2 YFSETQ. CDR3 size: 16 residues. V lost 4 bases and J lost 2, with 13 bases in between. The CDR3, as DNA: TGCGCCAGCAGCAATCGGACAGCCACCTATAATTCACCCCTCCACTTT. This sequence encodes CASSNRTATYNSPLHF.

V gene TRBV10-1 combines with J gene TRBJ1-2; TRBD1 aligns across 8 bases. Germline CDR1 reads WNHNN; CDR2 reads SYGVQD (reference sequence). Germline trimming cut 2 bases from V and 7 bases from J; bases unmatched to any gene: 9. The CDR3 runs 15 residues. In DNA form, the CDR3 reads TGCGCCAGCAGTGAGACCCCACAGGGGGAAGTTGGCTACACCTTC. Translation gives CASSETPQGEVGYTF.

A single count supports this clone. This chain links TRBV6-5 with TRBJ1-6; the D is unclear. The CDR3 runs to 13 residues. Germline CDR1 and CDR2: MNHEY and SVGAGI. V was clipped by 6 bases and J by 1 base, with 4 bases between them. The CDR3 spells CASRESYNSPLHF. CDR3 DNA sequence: TGTGCCAGCAGAGAGTCCTATAATTCACCCCTCCACTTT.

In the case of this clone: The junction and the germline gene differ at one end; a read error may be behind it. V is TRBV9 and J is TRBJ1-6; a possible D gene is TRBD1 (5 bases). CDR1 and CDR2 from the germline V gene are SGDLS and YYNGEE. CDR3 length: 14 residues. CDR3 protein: CASGVATEGSPLHF. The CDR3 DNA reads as TGTGCCAGCGGCGTAGCTACGGAGGGGTCACCCCTCCACTTT.

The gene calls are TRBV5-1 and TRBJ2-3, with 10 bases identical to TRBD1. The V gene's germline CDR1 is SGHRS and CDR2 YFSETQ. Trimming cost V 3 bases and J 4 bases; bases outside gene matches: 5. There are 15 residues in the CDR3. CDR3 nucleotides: TGCGCCAGCAGCTCAAGGACAGGGGGATCAGATACGCAGTATTTT. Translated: CASSSRTGGSDTQYF.

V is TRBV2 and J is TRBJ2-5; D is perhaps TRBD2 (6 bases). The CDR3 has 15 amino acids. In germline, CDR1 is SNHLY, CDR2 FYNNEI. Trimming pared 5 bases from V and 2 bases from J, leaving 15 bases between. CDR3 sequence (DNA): TGTGCCAGCAGTCTCACCGCTGGAGGGCAAGAGACCCAGTACTTC. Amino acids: CASSLTAGGQETQYF. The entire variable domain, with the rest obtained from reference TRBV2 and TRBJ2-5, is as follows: EPEVTQTPSHQVTQMGQEVILRCVPISNHLYFYWYRQILGQKVEFLVSFYNNEISEKSEIFDDQFSVERPDGSNFTLKIRSTKLEDSAMYFCASSLTAGGQETQYFGPGTRLLVL.